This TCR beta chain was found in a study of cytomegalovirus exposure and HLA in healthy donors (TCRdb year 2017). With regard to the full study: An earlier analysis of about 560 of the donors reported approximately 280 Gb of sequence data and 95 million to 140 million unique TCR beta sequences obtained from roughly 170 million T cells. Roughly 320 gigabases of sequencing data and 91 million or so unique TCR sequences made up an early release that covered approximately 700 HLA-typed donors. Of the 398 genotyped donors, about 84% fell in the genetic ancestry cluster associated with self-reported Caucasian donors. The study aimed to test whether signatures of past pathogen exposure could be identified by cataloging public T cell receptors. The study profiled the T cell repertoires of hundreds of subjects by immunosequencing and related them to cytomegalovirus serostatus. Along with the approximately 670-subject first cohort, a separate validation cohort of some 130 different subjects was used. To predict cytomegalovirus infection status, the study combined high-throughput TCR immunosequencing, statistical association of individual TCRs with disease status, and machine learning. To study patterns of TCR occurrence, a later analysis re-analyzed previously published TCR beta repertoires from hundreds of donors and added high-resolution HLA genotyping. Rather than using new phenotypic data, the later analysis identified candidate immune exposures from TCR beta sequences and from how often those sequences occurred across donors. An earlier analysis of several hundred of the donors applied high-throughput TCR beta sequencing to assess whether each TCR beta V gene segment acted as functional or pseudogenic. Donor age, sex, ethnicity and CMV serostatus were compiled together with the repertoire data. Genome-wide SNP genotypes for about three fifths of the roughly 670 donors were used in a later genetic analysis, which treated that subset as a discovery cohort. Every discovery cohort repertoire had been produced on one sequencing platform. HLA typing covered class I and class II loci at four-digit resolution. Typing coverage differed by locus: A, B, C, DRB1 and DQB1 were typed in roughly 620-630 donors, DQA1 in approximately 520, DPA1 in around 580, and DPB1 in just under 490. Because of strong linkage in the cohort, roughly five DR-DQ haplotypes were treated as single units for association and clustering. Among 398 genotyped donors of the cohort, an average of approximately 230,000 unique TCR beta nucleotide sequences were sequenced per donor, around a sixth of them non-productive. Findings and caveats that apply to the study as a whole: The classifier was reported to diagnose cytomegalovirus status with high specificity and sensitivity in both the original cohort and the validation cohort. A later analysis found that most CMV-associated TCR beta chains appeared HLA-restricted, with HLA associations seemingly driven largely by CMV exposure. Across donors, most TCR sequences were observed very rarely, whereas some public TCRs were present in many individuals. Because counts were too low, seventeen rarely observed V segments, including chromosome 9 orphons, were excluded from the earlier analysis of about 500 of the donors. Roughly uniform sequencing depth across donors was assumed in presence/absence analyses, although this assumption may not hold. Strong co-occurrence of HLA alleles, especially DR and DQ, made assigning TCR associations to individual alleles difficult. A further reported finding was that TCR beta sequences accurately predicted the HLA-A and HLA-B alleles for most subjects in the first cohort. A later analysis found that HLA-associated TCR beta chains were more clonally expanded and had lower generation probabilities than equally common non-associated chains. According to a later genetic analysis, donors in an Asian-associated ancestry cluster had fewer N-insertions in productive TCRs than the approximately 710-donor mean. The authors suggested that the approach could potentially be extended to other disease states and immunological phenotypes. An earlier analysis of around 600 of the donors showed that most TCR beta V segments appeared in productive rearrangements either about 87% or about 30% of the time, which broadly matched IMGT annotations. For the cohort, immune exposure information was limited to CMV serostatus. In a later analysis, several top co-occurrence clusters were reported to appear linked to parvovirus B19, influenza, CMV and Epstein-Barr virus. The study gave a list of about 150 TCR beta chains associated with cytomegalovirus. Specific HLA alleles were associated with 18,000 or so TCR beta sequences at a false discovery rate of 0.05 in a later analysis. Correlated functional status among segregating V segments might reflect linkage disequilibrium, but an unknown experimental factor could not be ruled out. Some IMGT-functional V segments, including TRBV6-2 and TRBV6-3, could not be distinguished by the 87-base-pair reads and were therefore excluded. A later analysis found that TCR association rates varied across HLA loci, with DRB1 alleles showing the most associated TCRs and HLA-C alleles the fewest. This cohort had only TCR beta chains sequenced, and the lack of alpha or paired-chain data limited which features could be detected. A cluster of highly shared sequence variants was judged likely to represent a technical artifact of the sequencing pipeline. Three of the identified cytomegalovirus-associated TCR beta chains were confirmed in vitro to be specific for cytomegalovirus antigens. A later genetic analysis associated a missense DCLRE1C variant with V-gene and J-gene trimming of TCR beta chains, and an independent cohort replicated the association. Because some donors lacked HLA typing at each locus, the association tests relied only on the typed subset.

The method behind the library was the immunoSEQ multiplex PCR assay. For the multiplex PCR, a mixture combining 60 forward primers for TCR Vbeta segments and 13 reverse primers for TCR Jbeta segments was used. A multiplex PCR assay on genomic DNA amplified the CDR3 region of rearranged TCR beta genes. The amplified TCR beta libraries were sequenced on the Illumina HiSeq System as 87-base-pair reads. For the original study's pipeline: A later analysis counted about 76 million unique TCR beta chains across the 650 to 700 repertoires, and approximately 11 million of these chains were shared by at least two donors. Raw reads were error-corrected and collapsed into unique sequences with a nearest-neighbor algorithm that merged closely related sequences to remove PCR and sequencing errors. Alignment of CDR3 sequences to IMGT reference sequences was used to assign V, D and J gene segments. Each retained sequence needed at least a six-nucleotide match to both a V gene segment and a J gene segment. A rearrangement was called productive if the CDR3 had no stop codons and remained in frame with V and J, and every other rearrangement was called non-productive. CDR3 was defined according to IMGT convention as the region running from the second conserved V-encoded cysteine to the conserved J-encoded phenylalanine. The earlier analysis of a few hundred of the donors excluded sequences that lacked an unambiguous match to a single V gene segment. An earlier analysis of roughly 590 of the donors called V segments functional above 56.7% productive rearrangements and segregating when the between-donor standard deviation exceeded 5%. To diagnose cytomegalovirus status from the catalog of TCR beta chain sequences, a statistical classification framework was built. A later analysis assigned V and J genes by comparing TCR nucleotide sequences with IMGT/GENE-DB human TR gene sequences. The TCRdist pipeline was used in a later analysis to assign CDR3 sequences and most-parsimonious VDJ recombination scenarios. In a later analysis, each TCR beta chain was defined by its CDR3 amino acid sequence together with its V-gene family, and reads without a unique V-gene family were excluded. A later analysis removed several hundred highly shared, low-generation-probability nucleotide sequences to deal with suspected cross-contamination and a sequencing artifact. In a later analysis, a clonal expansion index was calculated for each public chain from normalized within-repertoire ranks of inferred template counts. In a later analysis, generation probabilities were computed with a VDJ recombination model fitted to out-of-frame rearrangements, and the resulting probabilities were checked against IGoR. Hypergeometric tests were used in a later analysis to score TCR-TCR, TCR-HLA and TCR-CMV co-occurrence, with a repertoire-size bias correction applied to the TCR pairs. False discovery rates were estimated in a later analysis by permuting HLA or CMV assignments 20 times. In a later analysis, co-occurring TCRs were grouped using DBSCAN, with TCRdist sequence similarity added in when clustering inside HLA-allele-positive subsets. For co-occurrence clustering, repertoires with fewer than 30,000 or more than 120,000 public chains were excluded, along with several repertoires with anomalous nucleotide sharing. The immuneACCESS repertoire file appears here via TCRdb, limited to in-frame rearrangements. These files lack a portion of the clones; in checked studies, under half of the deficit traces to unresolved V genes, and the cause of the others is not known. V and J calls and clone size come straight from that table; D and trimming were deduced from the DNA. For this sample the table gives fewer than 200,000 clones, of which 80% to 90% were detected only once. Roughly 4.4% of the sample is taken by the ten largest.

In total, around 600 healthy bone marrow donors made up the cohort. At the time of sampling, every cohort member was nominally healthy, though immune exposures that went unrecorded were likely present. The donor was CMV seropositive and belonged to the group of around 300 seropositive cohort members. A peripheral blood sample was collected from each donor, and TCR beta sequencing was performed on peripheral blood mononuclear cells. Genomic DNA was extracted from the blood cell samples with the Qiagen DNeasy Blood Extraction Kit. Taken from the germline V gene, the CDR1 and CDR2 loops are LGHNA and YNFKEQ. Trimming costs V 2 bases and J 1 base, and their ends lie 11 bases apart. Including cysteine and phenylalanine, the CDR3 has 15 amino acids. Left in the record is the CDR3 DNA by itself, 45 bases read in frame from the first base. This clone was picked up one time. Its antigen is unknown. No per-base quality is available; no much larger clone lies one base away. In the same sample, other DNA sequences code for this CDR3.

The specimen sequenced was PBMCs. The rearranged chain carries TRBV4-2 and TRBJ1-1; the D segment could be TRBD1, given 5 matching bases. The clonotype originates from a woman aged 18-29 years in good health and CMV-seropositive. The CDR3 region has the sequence CASSQRQGENTEAFF. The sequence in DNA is TGTGCCAGCAGCCAAAGACAAGGGGAGAACACTGAAGCTTTCTTT.